This T cell receptor beta chain was captured in a study of blood T cell repertoires in COVID-19. Study background: Researchers got acute and convalescent COVID-19 samples from the United States, Italy and Spain. The cDNA or gDNA used as material had been derived from T cells, B-cell-depleted T cells, or PBMCs.

Germline-derived CDR1 and CDR2 are MDHEN and SYDVKM. The V segment lost 6 bases and the J segment 0 bases; nucleotides outside the gene matches: 11. This CDR3 spans 17 amino acids. Original methodology: Nucleated cell counts were estimated from reference gene primer amplification. Here immunoSEQ multiplex PCR was the method, and the copy in TCRdb shows in-frame clones only, minus some. Clonal size and the V and J genes are those of that table, whereas D and trimming came from the DNA. Here the sample spans 200,000 or so clones, roughly 76% being singletons. The TCR was taken from a human donor in a cohort sampled during active COVID-19. The sequencing input was peripheral blood. The chain links TRBV28 to TRBJ2-5; 9 bases line up with TRBD1. The CDR3 DNA reads as TGTGCCAGCAGGTCGACCGGGACAGGGATCAACCAAGAGACCCAGTACTTC. It is translated as CASRSTGTGINQETQYF.